What follows are 18 T cell receptor beta chains derived from one specimen sequenced in a study of blood T cells in healthy people across ages. It was with a sample-barcoded 5' primer and a J-beta primer mix that a second PCR of roughly 7 to 12 cycles was run. TCRdb re-called the 5' RACE reads with MiXCR, one entry per CDR3 protein. Of around 800,000 distinct CDR3 sequences in the sample, approximately 24% were seen once. These data also formed part of another study, on T cells of mothers and their children.

Source material: blood. The receptor source for this set is a boy younger than 18 in good health.

This clonotype has just a few counts. The chain employs TRBV29-1 and TRBJ1-2; D gene uncertain. Trimming stripped 4 bases from V and 6 bases from J, with 15 bases between. This CDR3 is 13 amino acids long. Germline CDR1 and CDR2: SQVTM and ANQGSEA. The chain's CDR3 is CSVGSVLVDGYTF. The CDR3 coding sequence is TGCAGCGTTGGTTCAGTTTTGGTGGATGGCTACACCTTC.

The chain joins TRBV11-2 to TRBJ2-7; no reliable D call. This CDR3 spans 14 amino acids. V dropped 1 base and J dropped 3 bases, with 10 bases sitting between them. Germline V CDR1 and CDR2: SGHAT, FQNNGV. CDR3 nucleotides: TGTGCCAGCAGCTTAGGCCCACAGTACTACGAGCAGTACTTC. Protein sequence: CASSLGPQYYEQYF.

This clonotype was picked up a small number of times. This chain joins TRBV25-1 and TRBJ1-2; TRBD1 might be the D (5 bases). CDR3 length equals 15 residues. Germline V CDR1 and CDR2: MGHDK, SYGVNS. V was clipped by 3 bases and J by 8 bases, with 19 bases between them. CDR3 DNA sequence: TGTGCCAGCAGTGATCTGGGCAGGGCAATCGGGGGCTACACCTTC. Translating it yields CASSDLGRAIGGYTF.

The table lists this clonotype with a few counts. This chain joins TRBV9 and TRBJ1-2, with D uncertain. CDR1 is SGDLS and CDR2 is YYNGEE in the germline V gene. This CDR3 has 13 residues. V lost 3 bases and J 4 bases, leaving 10 bases between the germline ends. CDR3: CASSAGKGYGYTF. Written as DNA, the CDR3 is TGTGCCAGCAGCGCTGGGAAAGGCTATGGCTACACCTTC.

The V gene is TRBV6-2 or TRBV6-3, the J gene TRBJ1-2; 7 bases agree with TRBD1. Germline V gives CDR1 MNHEY, CDR2 SVGEGT. The CDR3 is 17 residues long. Trimming removed 4 bases from V and 3 bases from J; junction bases left unmatched: 14. CDR3 protein: CASSSRQGNYQDYGYTF. CDR3 in DNA: TGTGCCAGCAGTTCCCGACAGGGAAATTATCAGGACTATGGCTACACCTTC.

V gene TRBV10-3 combines with J gene TRBJ2-5; the D gene could be TRBD1 or TRBD2 (5 bases each). Trimming cost V 10 bases and J 5 bases, with 20 bases left between them. The CDR3 extends over 14 amino acids. CDR1 is ENHRY, CDR2 SYGVKD, per germline. CDR3 loop: CATMGGGESETQYF. Here the CDR3 DNA reads TGTGCCACGATGGGTGGGGGAGAGTCGGAGACCCAGTACTTC.

CDR3 in DNA: TGTGCCAGCAGCTTACGGCAGGGAGGCAACCAAGAGACCCAGTACTTC. Translation gives CASSLRQGGNQETQYF. This sequence joins TRBV13 and TRBJ2-5; a possible D gene is TRBD2 (6 bases). Deletions cut 2 bases from V and 0 bases from J, with 13 bases between. Germline CDR1 reads PRHDT; CDR2 reads FYEKMQ (reference sequence). CDR3 length: 16 residues.

The chain is built from TRBV10-3 and TRBJ2-5, with D tentatively TRBD1 or TRBD2 (6 bases each). In germline, CDR1 is ENHRY, CDR2 SYGVKD. The CDR3 has 13 residues. V was pared by 4 bases and J by 5 bases, with 11 bases between. As DNA, the CDR3 is TGTGCCATCAGTGCGGGGGCGGGGGAGACCCAGTACTTC. Protein: CAISAGAGETQYF.

This clonotype was recorded at least ten times. V is TRBV10-3 and J is TRBJ1-1; no reliable D call. Germline V gives CDR1 ENHRY, CDR2 SYGVKD. V lost 7 bases to trimming and J lost 8 bases, with 14 bases between them. This CDR3 has 12 amino acids. The CDR3: CAIMGRMGEAFF. DNA for the CDR3: TGTGCCATCATGGGGAGGATGGGAGAAGCTTTCTTT.

This clonotype was seen more than once but under ten times. V and J are TRBV12-3 or TRBV12-4 and TRBJ2-1; possibly TRBD2 for D (5 bases). Deletions cut 6 bases from V and 0 bases from J, with 12 bases between. This CDR3 is 15 amino acids long. Here the CDR3 DNA reads TGTGCCAGCAGCCCTCTAGGGAGCTCCTACAATGAGCAGTTCTTC. Its protein product is CASSPLGSSYNEQFF.

In its sample, this clonotype was seen once. The gene calls are TRBV24-1 and TRBJ2-2; possibly TRBD1 or TRBD2 for D (5 bases each). The CDR3 totals 14 residues. V was shortened by 5 bases and J by 4 bases, with 10 bases between the two germline ends. CDR1 and CDR2 (germline): KGHDR, SFDVKD. DNA for the CDR3: TGTGCCACCAGTGGGGCAGGGAGCACCGGGGAGCTGTTTTTT. It is translated as CATSGAGSTGELFF.

The chain employs TRBV20-1 and TRBJ1-2; D is undetermined. The germline gives CDR1 DFQATT, CDR2 SNEGSKA (reference sequence). CDR3 length equals 11 residues. Trimming took 2 bases from V and 5 from J, leaving 6 bases between them. CDR3 in DNA: TGCAGTGCTAGAAACGAGTATGGCTACACCTTC. Amino acids: CSARNEYGYTF.

This clonotype came up a few times. J is TRBJ2-2 and V is TRBV29-1; D not certain. This CDR3 spans 12 amino acids. Germline loops: CDR1 SQVTM, CDR2 ANQGSEA. Trimming stripped 8 bases from V and 8 bases from J, with 15 bases between. The CDR3 DNA sequence: TGCAGCTTCATGGGTACCGGGGGGGAGCTGTTTTTT. Translated, it gives CSFMGTGGELFF.

This clonotype was counted between two and nine times. The chain uses TRBV9 and TRBJ2-5, with no clear D. Germline loops: CDR1 SGDLS, CDR2 YYNGEE. V dropped 0 bases and J dropped 1 base, with 10 bases sitting between them. The CDR3 sequence is 15 residues long. CDR3: CASSVAVDTQETQYF. CDR3 DNA: TGTGCCAGCAGCGTAGCCGTCGATACCCAAGAGACCCAGTACTTC.

Only a few counts were recorded for this clonotype. This rearrangement joins TRBV6-1 to TRBJ1-6; unclear D gene. V dropped 6 bases and J dropped 8 bases, with 23 bases sitting between them. The CDR3 runs 17 residues. Germline-derived CDR1 and CDR2 are MNHNS and SASEGT. CDR3 protein: CASRRQDARLSDSPLHF. CDR3 nucleotide sequence: TGTGCCAGCAGAAGGCAAGACGCCCGCTTGTCGGATTCACCCCTCCACTTT.

This clonotype was observed a handful of times. This chain links TRBV20-1 with TRBJ2-1; TRBD2 aligns across 9 bases. There are 16 residues in the CDR3. Germline lookup yields CDR1 DFQATT and CDR2 SNEGSKA (reference sequence). V shed 0 bases and J 5 bases; nucleotides not matched to a gene: 8. CDR3 residues: CSARDGSGGLNNEQFF. The CDR3 region has the DNA TGCAGTGCTAGAGATGGAAGCGGGGGGCTAAACAATGAGCAGTTCTTC.

The CDR3 sequence is CASSSGQDRTNEKLFF. DNA for the CDR3: TGTGCCAGCAGCTCGGGACAGGACCGCACTAATGAAAAACTGTTTTTT. The rearrangement links TRBV7-6 to TRBJ1-4; 8 bases are a match to TRBD1. The CDR3 consists of 16 residues. Germline assignment: CDR1 SGHVS and CDR2 FNYEAQ. Trimming took 4 bases from V and 2 from J; bases not matched to a gene: 6.

This clonotype occurred many times. V gene TRBV21-1 combines with J gene TRBJ2-2; the table's D call TRBD1 went unverified against the DNA. TRBV21-1 is an annotated pseudogene. CDR3 length equals 14 residues. This CDR3 reads CASSYRELAGELFF. The CDR3 nucleotides are TGTGCCAGCAGCTACAGGGAATTAGCCGGGGAGCTGTTTTTT.